This is a list of T cell receptor beta chains from one sample in a study of blood T cell repertoires in COVID-19. The data were produced by immunoSEQ multiplex PCR, yet TCRdb's version contains in-frame clones alone and is incomplete. The table has under 350,000 clones, approximately 86% seen once. The sample comprised peripheral blood. The receptor source for this set is a young man with active or convalescent COVID-19. CDR3s include the opening cysteine and the closing phenylalanine or tryptophan. The order of the fields is clone size, V gene, CDR3 protein. Clone size, where shown, is once, few, many, or a class for clones that have expanded.

- | TRBV30 | CAWSATGEGYTF
few | TRBV19 | CASSPLRQDHYGYTF
- | TRBV7-3 | CASSQTGSGNTIYF
- | TRBV24-1 | CATSDSRAYGYTF
- | TRBV6-5 | CASSGQGGLTEAFF
- | TRBV11-3 | CASSRGGGTYNEQFF
- | TRBV24-1 | CATSDSGGIRYNTDTQYF
- | TRBV9 | CASSVSGTGYEKLFF
- | TRBV6-5 | CASSSRSNTQYF
- | TRBV4-1 | CASSPPGLAGRIEQFF
- | TRBV19 | CASSSGSTDTQYF
- | TRBV10-3 | CAINEGGSSYNEQFF
- | TRBV15 | CATKIGTSGFNEQFF
- | TRBV12-5 | CASGLAGGRAQYF
once | TRBV9 | CASSPYRGNSYEQYF
- | TRBV7-9 | CASSLVLRIPGEDSPLHF
- | TRBV5-4 | CASSLGSAGNTEAFF
- | TRBV6-2/TRBV6-3 | CASSMGLSHEQFF
- | TRBV4-1 | CASSHGAEGLEQYF
- | TRBV2 | CASSEIPTDTQYF
- | TRBV18 | CASSPPGGNEKLFF
- | TRBV30 | CAWSELGGNEQYF
- | TRBV30 | CAWGLGQYYTEAFF
once | TRBV24-1 | CATSDPTSGRYNEQFF
- | TRBV27 | CASSKRQATILNQPQHF
- | TRBV3-1/TRBV3-2 | CASSQTRTRNYEQYF
- | TRBV18 | CASSPPNYGGEETQYF
- | TRBV14 | CASSHTYEQYF
- | TRBV27 | CASSRKTSGNTGNEQFF
once | TRBV5-5 | CASSRGTGGNEQFF
- | TRBV30 | CAWSVGGSGNTIYF
- | TRBV7-2 | CASSSTGTLGETQYF
few | TRBV5-6 | CASSPASRGTYNEQFF
- | TRBV5-1 | CASSRRPEALETQYF
- | TRBV6-6 | CASSRPELGTGEKNEQFF
- | TRBV6-5 | CASADKGARWTEAFF
- | TRBV7-3 | CASSSSAGGGELFF
- | TRBV2 | CASRLAGDNEQFF
- | TRBV3-1/TRBV3-2 | CASSQGRTGAPSPLHF
few | TRBV19 | CASTLDLDGNTEAFF
- | TRBV24-1 | CATSDPRGQAGANVLTF
few | TRBV3-1/TRBV3-2 | CASSQVSGIPYEQYF